This TCR beta chain was sequenced for a study of response to subunit inactivated influenza vaccine. One entry per CDR3 protein, called by TCRdb with MiXCR from the RT-PCR reads. The sample holds around 570,000 distinct CDR3 sequences, approximately 10% seen once. The CDR3 consists of 16 residues. Germline V gives CDR1 MDHEN, CDR2 SYDVKM. The trim removed 8 bases at V and 5 bases at J, leaving 14 bases unmatched. This sample also appeared in a second study, on T cells expressing NK-cell markers. That source notes: The TCR beta cDNA came from 5'RACE template switching with UMIs. Of the CD8+ T cell pool in about 6 donors, roughly 1.0-7.0% was accounted for by dominant NKG2C+ clonotypes. The same clonotypes also predominated in the CD3+CD56-NKG2C+ fraction of a handful of donors.

Here the sequenced sample was PBMCs from blood, taken on the day of vaccination. The receptor was isolated from a man aged 50-60 years who received an inactivated influenza vaccine. The chain has TRBV28 and TRBJ2-5; TRBD2 aligns across 10 bases. The CDR3 here is CASPHPKREGLETQYF. The CDR3 region has the DNA TGTGCCAGCCCACACCCTAAGCGGGAGGGCCTGGAGACCCAGTACTTC.